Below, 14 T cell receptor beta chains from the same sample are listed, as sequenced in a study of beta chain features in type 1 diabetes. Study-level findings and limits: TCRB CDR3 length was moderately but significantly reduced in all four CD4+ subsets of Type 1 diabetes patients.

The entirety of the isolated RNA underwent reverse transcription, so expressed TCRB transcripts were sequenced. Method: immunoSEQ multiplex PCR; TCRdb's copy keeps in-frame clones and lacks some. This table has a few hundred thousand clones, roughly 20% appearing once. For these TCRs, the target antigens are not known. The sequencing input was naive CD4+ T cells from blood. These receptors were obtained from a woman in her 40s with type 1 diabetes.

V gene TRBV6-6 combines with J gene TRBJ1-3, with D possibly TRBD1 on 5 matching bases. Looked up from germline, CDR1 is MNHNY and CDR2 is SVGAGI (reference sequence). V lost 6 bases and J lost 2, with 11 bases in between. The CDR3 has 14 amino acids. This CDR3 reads CASRPTGPGNTIYF. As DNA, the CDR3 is TGTGCCAGCAGACCAACAGGACCTGGAAACACCATATATTTT.

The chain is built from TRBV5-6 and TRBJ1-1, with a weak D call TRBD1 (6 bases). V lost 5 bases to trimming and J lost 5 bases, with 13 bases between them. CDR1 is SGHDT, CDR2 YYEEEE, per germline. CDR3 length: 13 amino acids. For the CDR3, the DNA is TGTGCCAGCAGAACAGGGATGAGAACTGAAGCTTTCTTT. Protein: CASRTGMRTEAFF.

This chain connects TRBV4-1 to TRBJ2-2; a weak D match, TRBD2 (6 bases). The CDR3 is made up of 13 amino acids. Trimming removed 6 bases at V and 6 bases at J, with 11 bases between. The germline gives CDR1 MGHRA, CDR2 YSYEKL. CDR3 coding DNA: TGCGCCAGCAGTCTGGAGGGGCCCGGGGAGCTGTTTTTT. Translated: CASSLEGPGELFF.

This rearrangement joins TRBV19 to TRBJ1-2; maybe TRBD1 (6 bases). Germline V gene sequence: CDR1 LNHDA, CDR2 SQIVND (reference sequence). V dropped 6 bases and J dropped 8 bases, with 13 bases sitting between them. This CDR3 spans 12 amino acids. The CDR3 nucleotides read TGTGCCAGTAGGACGACAGGCTACGGCTACACCTTC. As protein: CASRTTGYGYTF.

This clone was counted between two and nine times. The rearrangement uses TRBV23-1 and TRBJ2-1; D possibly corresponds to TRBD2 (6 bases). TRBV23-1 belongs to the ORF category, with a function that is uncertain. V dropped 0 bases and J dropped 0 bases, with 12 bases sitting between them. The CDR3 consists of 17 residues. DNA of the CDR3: TGCGCCAGCAGTCAATCGGAGGGTAAATGCTCCTACAATGAGCAGTTCTTC. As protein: CASSQSEGKCSYNEQFF.

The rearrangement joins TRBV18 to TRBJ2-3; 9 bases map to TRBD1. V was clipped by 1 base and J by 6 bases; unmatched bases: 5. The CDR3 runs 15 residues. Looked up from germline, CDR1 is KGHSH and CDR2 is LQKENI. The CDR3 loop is CASSPLTGGSDTQYF. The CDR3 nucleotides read TGTGCCAGCTCACCACTGACAGGGGGATCGGATACGCAGTATTTT.

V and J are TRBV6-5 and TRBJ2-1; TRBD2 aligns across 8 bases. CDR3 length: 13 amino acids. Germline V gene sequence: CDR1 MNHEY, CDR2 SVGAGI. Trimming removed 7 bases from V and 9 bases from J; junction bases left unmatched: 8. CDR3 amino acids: CASNHAGGGEQFF. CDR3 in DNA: TGTGCCAGCAACCACGCGGGGGGCGGTGAGCAGTTCTTC.

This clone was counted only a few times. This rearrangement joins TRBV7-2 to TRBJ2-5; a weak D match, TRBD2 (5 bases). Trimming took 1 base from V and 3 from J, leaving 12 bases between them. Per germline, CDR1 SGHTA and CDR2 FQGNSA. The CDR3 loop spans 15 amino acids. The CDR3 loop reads CASSLGGARKETQYF. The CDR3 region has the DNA TGTGCCAGCAGCTTAGGGGGAGCCAGAAAAGAGACCCAGTACTTC.

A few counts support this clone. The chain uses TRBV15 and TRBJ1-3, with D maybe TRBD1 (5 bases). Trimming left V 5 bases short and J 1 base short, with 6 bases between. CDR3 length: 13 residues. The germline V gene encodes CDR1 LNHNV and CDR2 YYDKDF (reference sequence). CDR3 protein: CATSGGSGNTIYF. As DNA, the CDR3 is TGTGCCACCAGCGGGGGGTCTGGAAACACCATATATTTT.

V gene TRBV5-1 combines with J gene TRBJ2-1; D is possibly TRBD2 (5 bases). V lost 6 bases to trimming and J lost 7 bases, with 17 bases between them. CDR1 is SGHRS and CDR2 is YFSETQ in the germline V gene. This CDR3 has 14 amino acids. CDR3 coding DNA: TGCGCCAGCACCCCAAGGGCGGGTGGAAATGAGCAGTTCTTC. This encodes CASTPRAGGNEQFF.

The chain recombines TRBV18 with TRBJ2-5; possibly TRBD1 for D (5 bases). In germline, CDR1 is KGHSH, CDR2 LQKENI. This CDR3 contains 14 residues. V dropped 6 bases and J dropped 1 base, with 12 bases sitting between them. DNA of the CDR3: TGTGCCAGCTCCCGAGGACAATCCCAAGAGACCCAGTACTTC. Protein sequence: CASSRGQSQETQYF.

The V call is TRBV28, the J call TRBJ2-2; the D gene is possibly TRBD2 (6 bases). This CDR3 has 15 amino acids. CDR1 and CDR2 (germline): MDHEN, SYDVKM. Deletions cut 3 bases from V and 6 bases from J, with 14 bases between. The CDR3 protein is CASSFGTSLAGELFF. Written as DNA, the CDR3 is TGTGCCAGCAGTTTCGGGACTTCACTCGCCGGGGAGCTGTTTTTT.

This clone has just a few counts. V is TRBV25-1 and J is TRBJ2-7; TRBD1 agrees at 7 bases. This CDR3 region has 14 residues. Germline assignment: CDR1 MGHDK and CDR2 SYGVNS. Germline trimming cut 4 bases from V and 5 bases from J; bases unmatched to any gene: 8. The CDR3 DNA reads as TGTGCCAGCAGTGCCTCGACAGGGCTCGACGAGCAGTACTTC. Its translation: CASSASTGLDEQYF.

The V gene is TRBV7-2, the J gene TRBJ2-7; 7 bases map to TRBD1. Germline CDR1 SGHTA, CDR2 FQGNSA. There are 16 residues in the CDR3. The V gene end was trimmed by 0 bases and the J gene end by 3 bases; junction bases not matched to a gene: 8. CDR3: CASSLAPDRAGYEQYF. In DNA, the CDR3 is TGTGCCAGCAGCTTAGCACCCGACAGGGCAGGCTACGAGCAGTACTTC.